This T cell receptor (beta chain) comes out of a study of cytomegalovirus exposure and HLA in healthy donors. On this clone: Its antigen is unknown.

The CDR3 is made up of 16 amino acids. It was with 60 Vbeta and 13 Jbeta primers that the PCR ran. Sequencing was performed with immunoSEQ multiplex PCR; in TCRdb, only in-frame clones are kept and a portion is missing. Counted here are some 150,000 clones, over 75% occurring once; the ten biggest clones make up approximately 5.7%. Points from the study as a whole: Most TCR sequences were seen very rarely across donors, but some public TCRs occurred in many. A previous analysis found most TCR beta V segments productive roughly 90% or roughly 30% of the time. TCR beta chain V- and J-gene trimming was linked, in a later analysis, to a missense variant in DCLRE1C.

Sequencing was performed on PBMCs. The J gene is TRBJ1-6, the V gene TRBV12-1; TRBD1, the table's D call, was not compared with the DNA. TRBV12-1 is an annotated pseudogene. This receptor was identified in a man aged 25 to 45 in good health and CMV-seropositive. DNA for the CDR3: TGTGCCAGCAAAAGTCCGGGACAGGGGTTATCATCACCCCTCCACTTT. It codes for CASKSPGQGLSSPLHF.